This section outlines one T cell receptor beta chain sequence together with its context. Its antigen is as yet unknown. This specimen belongs to a study of PD-1 blockade in classical Hodgkin lymphoma. Study-wide findings and caveats: The study reported lower baseline TCR diversity in newly diagnosed patients than in healthy donors. Complete responders entered with baseline diversity on par with newly diagnosed patients, the results showed.

Indicated time point: cycle 4 day 1 (C4D1), after five to seven weeks of nivolumab. All the patients suffered relapse after autologous stem cell transplantation, and brentuximab vedotin exposure differed. Purification of CD4+ T cells from thawed PBMCs was achieved by magnetic negative selection. Sequenced by immunoSEQ multiplex PCR; TCRdb stores in-frame clones only, minus some. Found here are 25,000 to 35,000 clones, around 80% of them singletons; the top ten hold over 0.8%. V was cut by 3 bases and J by 5 bases, with 13 bases left in between. In germline, CDR1 is ENHRY, CDR2 SYGVKD. The CDR3 runs 14 residues.

The sequencing used CD4+ T cells from blood, collected before the fourth cycle of nivolumab. J is TRBJ1-1 and V is TRBV10-3; D gene unclear. The clonotype was recovered from a human donor with classical Hodgkin lymphoma. The CDR3 loop is CAISDVVRGTEAFF. Here the CDR3 DNA reads TGTGCCATCAGTGATGTGGTGAGAGGGACTGAAGCTTTCTTT.